Included here is one T cell receptor (beta chain) sequence, with context. Its antigen is currently not known. Qualities for individual bases were not recorded, and no much larger clone is one base off. Counted from cysteine to phenylalanine, this CDR3 has 14 amino acids. The sequence is cut down to CDR3 DNA, 42 bases in frame from base 1. Trimming removed 0 bases from V and 4 bases from J, leaving 9 bases between the germline ends. Via the germline V gene, CDR1 is MNHEY and CDR2 SVGAGI. The data stem from a study of lymphopenia after photon versus proton radiotherapy (dated by TCRdb to the late 2010s). Context from the whole study: In patients with gastrointestinal tumors who developed high-grade lymphopenia, the study compared the immunological effects of photon radiation therapy with those of proton radiation therapy. The cohort included roughly 20 patients with gastrointestinal tumors who developed lymphopenia after receiving either photon or proton therapy. The study aimed to characterize how the two radiation modalities differ in their impact on the immune system. Paper-wide results and their limitations: Among patients across the cohort who died, overall survival time showed an inverse correlation with a larger post-nadir drop in TCR diversity. The survival association was examined only in patients who died, and the authors described better survival with proton therapy as a possibility, not as a demonstrated result. After the lymphocyte count nadir, photon-treated repertoires showed oligoclonal expansion, especially of CD8+ Temra cells, which drove the drop in diversity. Proton-treated patients stayed relatively stable during treatment, while photon-treated patients lost naive T cells and TCR diversity and gained effector/memory populations.

The receptor library was made with the immunoSEQ multiplex PCR assay. T cell repertoires were profiled with deep sequencing of rearranged TCR beta loci together with multiparametric flow cytometry. As stored in TCRdb, this immuneACCESS dataset retains in-frame rearrangements with V and J assigned. A fraction of the clones does not appear; measured against another copy, unresolved V genes explain less than half of the discrepancy, and the remainder lacks a known reason. The table for this sample lists 55,000 to 70,000 clones; over 70% of them were counted only once. Clones ranked in the top ten supply less than 14% of the sample.

Rearrangement joined TRBV6-5 to TRBJ2-5, with no reliable assignment of the D segment. The sequence was obtained from a man of 80 years or more with esophageal cancer. This specimen consisted of peripheral blood, obtained from a patient treated with proton-based radiotherapy. Here is the DNA: TGTGCCAGCAGTTACTCCCCAAGGGCAGAGACCCAGTACTTC. This sequence encodes CASSYSPRAETQYF.